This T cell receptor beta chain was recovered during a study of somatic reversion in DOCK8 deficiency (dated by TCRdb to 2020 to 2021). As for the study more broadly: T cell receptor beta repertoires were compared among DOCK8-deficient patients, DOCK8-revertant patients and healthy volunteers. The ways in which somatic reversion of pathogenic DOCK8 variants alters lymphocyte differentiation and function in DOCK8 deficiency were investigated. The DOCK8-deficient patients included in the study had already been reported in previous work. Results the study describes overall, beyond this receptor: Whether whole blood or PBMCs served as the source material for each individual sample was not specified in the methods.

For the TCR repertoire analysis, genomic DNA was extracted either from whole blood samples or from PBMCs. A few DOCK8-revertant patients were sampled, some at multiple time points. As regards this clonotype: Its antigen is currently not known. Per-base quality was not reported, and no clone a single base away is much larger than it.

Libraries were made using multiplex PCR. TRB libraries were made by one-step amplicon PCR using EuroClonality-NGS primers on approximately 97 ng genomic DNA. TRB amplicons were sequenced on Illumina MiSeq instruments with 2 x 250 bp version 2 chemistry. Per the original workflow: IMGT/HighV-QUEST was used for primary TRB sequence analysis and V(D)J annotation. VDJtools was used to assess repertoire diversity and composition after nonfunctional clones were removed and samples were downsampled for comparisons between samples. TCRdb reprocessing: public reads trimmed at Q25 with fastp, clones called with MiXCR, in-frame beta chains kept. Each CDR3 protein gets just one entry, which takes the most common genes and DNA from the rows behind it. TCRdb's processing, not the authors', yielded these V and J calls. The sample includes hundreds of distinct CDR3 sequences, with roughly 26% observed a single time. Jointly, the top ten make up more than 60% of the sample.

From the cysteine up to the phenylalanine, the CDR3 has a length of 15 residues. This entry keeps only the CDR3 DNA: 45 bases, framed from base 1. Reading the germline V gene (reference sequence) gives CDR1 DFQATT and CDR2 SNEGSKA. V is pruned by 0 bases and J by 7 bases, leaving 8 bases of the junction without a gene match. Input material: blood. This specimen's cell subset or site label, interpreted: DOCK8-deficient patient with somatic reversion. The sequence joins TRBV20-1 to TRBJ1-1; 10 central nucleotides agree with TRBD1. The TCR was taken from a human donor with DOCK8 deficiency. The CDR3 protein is CSARDWGQGSLEAFF. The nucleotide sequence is TGCAGTGCTAGAGATTGGGGACAGGGGTCCCTTGAAGCTTTCTTT.